Listed below are T cell receptor beta chains from one sample, sequenced in a study of naive and memory T cell subsets. TCRdb used MiXCR to reprocess the UMI-ligation and nested PCR reads, holding one entry per CDR3 protein. Among about 150,000 distinct CDR3 sequences listed, 22% were seen once. Source material: naive CD4+ T cells from blood. These receptors all stem from a human donor in good health. CDR3s include the opening cysteine and the closing phenylalanine or tryptophan. D genes are given only for firm matches. Rows may omit the clone size; those that give it use once, few, many or a size class.

v_gene	j_gene	abundance	d_gene	CDR3nt	CDR3aa
TRBV7-9	TRBJ1-1	NA	TRBD1	TGTGCCAGCAGCTTTTCAGGGGGGAACACTGAAGCTTTCTTT	CASSFSGGNTEAFF
TRBV4-2	TRBJ1-1	few	TRBD1	TGTGCCAGCAGCCAAGGTGGGACAGGGGACACTGAAGCTTTCTTT	CASSQGGTGDTEAFF
TRBV11-2	TRBJ1-4	few	NA	TGTGCCAGCAGCCCGGACAAGCTCTTCCAGGGGAGCAATGAAAAACTGTTTTTT	CASSPDKLFQGSNEKLFF
TRBV12-3/TRBV12-4	TRBJ1-2	once	NA	TGTGCCAGCAGCCCTCAGGGATTCTATGGCTACACCTTC	CASSPQGFYGYTF
TRBV18	TRBJ2-5	NA	TRBD2	TGTGCCAGCTCACCGCGAGCACCGACTAGCGGAGTTCAAGAGACCCAGTACTTC	CASSPRAPTSGVQETQYF
TRBV5-4	TRBJ2-3	few	TRBD2	TGTGCCAGCAGCGGGAGATACGGGAGGGCCCCATCCACAGATACGCAGTATTTT	CASSGRYGRAPSTDTQYF
TRBV7-9	TRBJ2-1	NA	TRBD1	TGTGCCAGCAGCAAGACAGGGCTGTTCTTC	CASSKTGLFF
TRBV12-3/TRBV12-4	TRBJ2-7	NA	NA	TGTGCCAGCAGACCTCAGAGACTCGGTACCTTTGAGCAGTACTTC	CASRPQRLGTFEQYF
TRBV6-5	TRBJ2-5	few	NA	TGTGCCAGCAGTTACACGGGGCGGGGAGAGACCCAGTACTTC	CASSYTGRGETQYF
TRBV5-1	TRBJ2-2	many	TRBD2	TGCGCCAGCAGCTTGGGACTAGCGGGAAACACCGGGGAGCTGTTTTTT	CASSLGLAGNTGELFF
TRBV6-5	TRBJ1-6	NA	TRBD1	TGTGCCAGCAGTTACTTGTGGACAGGGGATAATTCACCCCTCCACTTT	CASSYLWTGDNSPLHF
TRBV5-1	TRBJ2-7	NA	NA	TGCGCCAGCAGCTCCCCTACCTACGAGCAGTACTTC	CASSSPTYEQYF
TRBV3-1	TRBJ2-1	few	NA	TGTGCCAGCAGCCAGGGGAGGCGCAATGAGCAGTTCTTC	CASSQGRRNEQFF
TRBV20-1	TRBJ2-1	NA	TRBD2	TGCAGTGCTAGGCTAGCGGGATCCTACAATGAGCAGTTCTTC	CSARLAGSYNEQFF
TRBV7-2	TRBJ1-4	few	NA	TGTGCCAGCAGCTTAGCTTATGAAAAACTGTTTTTT	CASSLAYEKLFF
TRBV7-6	TRBJ2-2	many	NA	TGTGCCAGCAGCTTCCGGGACGGAATGAACACCGGGGAGCTGTTTTTT	CASSFRDGMNTGELFF
TRBV28	TRBJ2-7	few	NA	TGTGCCAGCAGTACGGACAGCTATTCCTACGAGCAGTACTTC	CASSTDSYSYEQYF
TRBV5-8	TRBJ2-7	NA	NA	TGTGCCAGCAGCTGGACGACAGGAACATACTCCTACGAGCAGTACTTC	CASSWTTGTYSYEQYF
TRBV6-5	TRBJ1-4	few	NA	TGTGCCAGCAGCCTTGTGACCGATGAAAAACTGTTTTTT	CASSLVTDEKLFF
TRBV27	TRBJ2-7	NA	NA	TGTGCCAGCAGTTTCGCTGCCACTCTTCGCGAGGGCCCGTACGAGCAGTACTTC	CASSFAATLREGPYEQYF
TRBV20-1	TRBJ2-3	NA	TRBD2	TGCAGTGCTAGAGATTACCCGGGACTAGCGGGAGGGCCAGATACGCAGTATTTT	CSARDYPGLAGGPDTQYF
TRBV11-3	TRBJ2-1	NA	NA	TGTGCCAGCAGCCGAGTAAAAAATGAGCAGTTCTTC	CASSRVKNEQFF
TRBV20-1	TRBJ2-1	NA	NA	TGCAGTGCTAGCCCAGCTGGACAATCCTACAATGAGCAGTTCTTC	CSASPAGQSYNEQFF
TRBV20-1	TRBJ2-3	NA	NA	TGCAGTGCCCCACCAGTTCCAGATACGCAGTATTTT	CSAPPVPDTQYF
TRBV15	TRBJ2-7	NA	NA	TGTGCCACCAGCAGAGACCAAGACTACGAGCAGTACTTC	CATSRDQDYEQYF
TRBV6-2/TRBV6-3	TRBJ1-5	few	NA	TGTGCCAGCCGGCTTCGACAGCCCCAGCATTTT	CASRLRQPQHF
TRBV24-1	TRBJ2-3	NA	NA	TGTGCCACCAGTGATCGTAGGGATACGCAGTATTTT	CATSDRRDTQYF
TRBV19	TRBJ2-3	NA	TRBD2	TGTGCCAGCGCTCCGACTAGCGGGAGGCCCCGGCTCACAGATACGCAGTATTTT	CASAPTSGRPRLTDTQYF
TRBV12-3/TRBV12-4	TRBJ1-1	NA	TRBD1	TGTGCCAGCAGTCCGAGACAGGGCATCGCCACTGAAGCTTTCTTT	CASSPRQGIATEAFF
TRBV4-1	TRBJ2-7	NA	TRBD2	TGCGCCAGCAGCCTAACGGGTGGCGGGAGCTACGAGCAGTACTTC	CASSLTGGGSYEQYF
TRBV28	TRBJ2-7	NA	TRBD1	TGTGCCAGCAGTCGGGACAGAGGCGTCTACGAGCAGTACTTC	CASSRDRGVYEQYF
TRBV28	TRBJ2-3	NA	NA	TGTGCCAGCAGCTTTAGTGGTGTTTTGAAAGATACGCAGTATTTT	CASSFSGVLKDTQYF